The TCR beta chain under discussion was sequenced for a study of T cells in Graves' hyperthyroidism and ophthalmopathy. Study outcomes and limitations: Researchers report that a 13 V-J model separated ophthalmopathy from stable hyperthyroidism.

This clonotype was found a few times. Its specificity is unknown. Clinical Activity Scores of at least 3, NOSPECS grades of at least 4 and durations under 3 months characterized ophthalmopathy patients. The germline V gene encodes CDR1 GTSNPN and CDR2 SVGIG (reference sequence). With V trimmed by 3 bases and J by 3 bases, 7 bases remained unmatched. The length of the CDR3 is 14 residues. Amplified regions were TCR beta CDR3 sequences from RNA transcripts. Using the HTBI primer set, a first-round RT-PCR was run on the TCR CDR3. From the multiplex PCR reads, TCRdb called clonotypes with MiXCR, one entry per CDR3 protein. The sample yields some 580,000 distinct CDR3 sequences, more than 15% seen once.

This chain uses TRBV30 with TRBJ2-7, with 8 positions matching TRBD2. This clonotype was obtained from a woman in her thirties or forties with Graves' ophthalmopathy. Sequenced sample: blood. In DNA, the CDR3 is TGTGCCTGGAGGACCAGGGGACTAGGCTACGAGCAGTACTTC. The encoded protein is CAWRTRGLGYEQYF.